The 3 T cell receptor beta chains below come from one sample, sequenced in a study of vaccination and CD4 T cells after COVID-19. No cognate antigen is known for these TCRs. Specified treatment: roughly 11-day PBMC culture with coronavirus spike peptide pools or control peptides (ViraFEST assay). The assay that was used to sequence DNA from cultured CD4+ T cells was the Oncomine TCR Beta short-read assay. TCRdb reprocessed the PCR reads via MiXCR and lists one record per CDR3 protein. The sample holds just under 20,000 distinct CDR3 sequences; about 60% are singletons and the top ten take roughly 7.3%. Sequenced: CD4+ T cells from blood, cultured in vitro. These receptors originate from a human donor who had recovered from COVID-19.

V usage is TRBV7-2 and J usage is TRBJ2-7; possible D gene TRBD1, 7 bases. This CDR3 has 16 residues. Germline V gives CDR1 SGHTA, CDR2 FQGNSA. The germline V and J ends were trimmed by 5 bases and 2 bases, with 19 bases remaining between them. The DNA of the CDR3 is TGTGCCAGCAGCGCAGCAGGAGGGGGCCCTGCCTACGAGCAGTACTTC. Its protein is CASSAAGGGPAYEQYF.

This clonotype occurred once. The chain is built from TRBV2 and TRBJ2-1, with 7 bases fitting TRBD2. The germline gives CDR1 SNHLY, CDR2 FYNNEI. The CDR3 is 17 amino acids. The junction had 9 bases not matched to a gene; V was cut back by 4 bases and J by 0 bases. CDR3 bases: TGTGCCAGCAGTGCGGCTCTAGCGGCGATCTCCTACAATGAGCAGTTCTTC. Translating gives CASSAALAAISYNEQFF.

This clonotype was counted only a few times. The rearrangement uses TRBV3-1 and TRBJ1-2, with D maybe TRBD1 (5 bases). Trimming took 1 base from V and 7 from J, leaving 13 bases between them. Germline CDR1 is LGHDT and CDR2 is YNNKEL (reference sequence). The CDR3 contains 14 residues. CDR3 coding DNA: TGTGCCAGCAGCCAAGTGCGAGGGGAGGGTGGCTACACCTTC. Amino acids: CASSQVRGEGGYTF. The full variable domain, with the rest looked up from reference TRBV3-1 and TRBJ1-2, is DTAVSQTPKYLVTQMGNDKSIKCEQNLGHDTMYWYKQDSKKFLKIMFSYNNKELIINETVPNRFSPKSPDKAHLNLHINSLELGDSAVYFCASSQVRGEGGYTFGSGTRLTVV.